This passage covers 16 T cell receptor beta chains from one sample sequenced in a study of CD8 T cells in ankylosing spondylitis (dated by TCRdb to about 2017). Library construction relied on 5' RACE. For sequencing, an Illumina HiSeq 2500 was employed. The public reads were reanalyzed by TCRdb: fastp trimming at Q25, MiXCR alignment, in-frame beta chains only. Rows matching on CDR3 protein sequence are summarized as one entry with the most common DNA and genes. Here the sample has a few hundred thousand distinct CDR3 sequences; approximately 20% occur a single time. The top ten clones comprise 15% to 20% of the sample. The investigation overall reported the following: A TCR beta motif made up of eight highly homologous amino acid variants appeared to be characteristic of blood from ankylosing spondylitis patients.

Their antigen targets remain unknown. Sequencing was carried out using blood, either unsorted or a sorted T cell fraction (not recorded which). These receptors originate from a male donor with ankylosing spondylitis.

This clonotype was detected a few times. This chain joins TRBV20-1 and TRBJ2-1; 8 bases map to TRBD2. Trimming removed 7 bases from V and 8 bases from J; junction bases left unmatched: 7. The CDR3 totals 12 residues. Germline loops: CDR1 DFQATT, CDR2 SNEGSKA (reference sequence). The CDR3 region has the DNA TGCAGTGAGCCGGGAGGGGGTGATGAGCAGTTCTTC. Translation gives CSEPGGGDEQFF.

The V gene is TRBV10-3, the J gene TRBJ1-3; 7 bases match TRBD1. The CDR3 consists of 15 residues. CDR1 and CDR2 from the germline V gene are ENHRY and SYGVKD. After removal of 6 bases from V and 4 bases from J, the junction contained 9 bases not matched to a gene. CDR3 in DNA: TGTGCCATCAGACCCCTCACAGGGGTCGGAAACACCATATATTTT. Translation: CAIRPLTGVGNTIYF.

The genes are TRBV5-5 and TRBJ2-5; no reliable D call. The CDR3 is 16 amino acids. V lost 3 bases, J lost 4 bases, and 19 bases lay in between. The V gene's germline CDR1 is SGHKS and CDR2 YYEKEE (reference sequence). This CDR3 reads CASSSAARPKGETQYF. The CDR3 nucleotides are TGTGCCAGCAGCTCTGCCGCCAGGCCTAAGGGAGAGACCCAGTACTTC.

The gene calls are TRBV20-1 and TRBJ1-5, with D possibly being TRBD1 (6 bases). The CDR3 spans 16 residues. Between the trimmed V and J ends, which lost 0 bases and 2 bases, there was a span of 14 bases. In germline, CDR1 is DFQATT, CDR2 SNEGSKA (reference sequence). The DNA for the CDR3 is TGCAGTGCTAGAGATTGGAGCAGGGGCGGCAATCAGCCCCAGCATTTT. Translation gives CSARDWSRGGNQPQHF.

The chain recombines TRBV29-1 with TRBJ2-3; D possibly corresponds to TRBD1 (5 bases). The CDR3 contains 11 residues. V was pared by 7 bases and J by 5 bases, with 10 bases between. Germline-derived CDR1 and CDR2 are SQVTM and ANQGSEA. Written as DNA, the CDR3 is TGCAGCGGGGCCCAGGGAGATACGCAGTATTTT. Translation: CSGAQGDTQYF.

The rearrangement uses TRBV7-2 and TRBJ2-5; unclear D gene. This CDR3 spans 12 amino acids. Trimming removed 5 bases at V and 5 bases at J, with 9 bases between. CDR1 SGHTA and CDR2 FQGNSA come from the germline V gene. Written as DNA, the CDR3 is TGTGCCAGCAGCCCCAACCTGGAGACCCAGTACTTC. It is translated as CASSPNLETQYF.

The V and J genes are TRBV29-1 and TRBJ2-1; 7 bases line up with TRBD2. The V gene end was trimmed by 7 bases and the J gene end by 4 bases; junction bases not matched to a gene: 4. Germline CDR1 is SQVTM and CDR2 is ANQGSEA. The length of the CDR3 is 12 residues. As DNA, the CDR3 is TGCAGCGGGGGACTAAAATACAATGAGCAGTTCTTC. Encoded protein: CSGGLKYNEQFF.

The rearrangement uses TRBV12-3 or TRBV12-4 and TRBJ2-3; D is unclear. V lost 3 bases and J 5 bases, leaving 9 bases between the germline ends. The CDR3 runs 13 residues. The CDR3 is CASSFDWRDTQYF. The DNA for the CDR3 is TGTGCCAGCAGTTTTGACTGGAGAGATACGCAGTATTTT.

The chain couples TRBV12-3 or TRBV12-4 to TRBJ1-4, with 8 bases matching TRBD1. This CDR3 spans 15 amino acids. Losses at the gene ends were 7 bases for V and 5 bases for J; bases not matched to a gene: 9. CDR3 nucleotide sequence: TGTGCCAGCACCGCCGGGACAGGCATCAATGAAAAACTGTTTTTT. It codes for CASTAGTGINEKLFF.

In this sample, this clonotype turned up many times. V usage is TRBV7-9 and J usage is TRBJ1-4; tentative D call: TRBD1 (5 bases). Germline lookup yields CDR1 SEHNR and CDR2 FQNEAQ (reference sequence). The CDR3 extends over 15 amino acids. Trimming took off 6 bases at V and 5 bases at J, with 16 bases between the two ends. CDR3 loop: CASRSAGTANEKLFF. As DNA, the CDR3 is TGTGCCAGCAGATCGGCCGGGACTGCGAATGAAAAACTGTTTTTT.

The CDR3 is CASKMRWEVGTGELFF. CDR3 nucleotide sequence: TGTGCCAGCAAAATGAGGTGGGAGGTCGGGACCGGGGAGCTGTTTTTT. The chain recombines TRBV27 with TRBJ2-2, with a weak D call TRBD2 (6 bases). The V end was cut by 7 bases, the J end by 5 bases, with 20 bases between. This CDR3 spans 16 amino acids. Germline CDR1 MNHEY, CDR2 SMNVEV (reference sequence).

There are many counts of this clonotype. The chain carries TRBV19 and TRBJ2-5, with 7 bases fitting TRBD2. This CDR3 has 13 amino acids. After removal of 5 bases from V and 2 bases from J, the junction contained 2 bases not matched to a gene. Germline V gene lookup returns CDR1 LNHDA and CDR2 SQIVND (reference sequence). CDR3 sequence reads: CASSSRGQETQYF. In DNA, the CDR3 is TGTGCCAGTAGTTCGCGGGGGCAAGAGACCCAGTACTTC.

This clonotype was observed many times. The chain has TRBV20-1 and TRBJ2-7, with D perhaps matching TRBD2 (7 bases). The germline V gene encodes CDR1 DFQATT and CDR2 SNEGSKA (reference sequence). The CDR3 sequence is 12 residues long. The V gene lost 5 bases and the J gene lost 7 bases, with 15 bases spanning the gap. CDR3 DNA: TGCAGTGCTGGCCGCGGGGGCGATGAGCAGTACTTC. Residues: CSAGRGGDEQYF.

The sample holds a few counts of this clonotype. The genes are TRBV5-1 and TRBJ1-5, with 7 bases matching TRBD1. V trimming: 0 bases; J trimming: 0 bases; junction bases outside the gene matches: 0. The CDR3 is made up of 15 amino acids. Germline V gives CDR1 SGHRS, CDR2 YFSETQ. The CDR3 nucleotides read TGCGCCAGCAGCTTGGAGGGGGCTAGCAATCAGCCCCAGCATTTT. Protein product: CASSLEGASNQPQHF.

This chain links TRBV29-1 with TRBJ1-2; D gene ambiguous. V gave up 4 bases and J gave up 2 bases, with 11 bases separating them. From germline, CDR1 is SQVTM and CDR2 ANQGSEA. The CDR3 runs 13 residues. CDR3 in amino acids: CSVARGGNYGYTF. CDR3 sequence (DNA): TGCAGCGTTGCCCGCGGAGGAAACTATGGCTACACCTTC.

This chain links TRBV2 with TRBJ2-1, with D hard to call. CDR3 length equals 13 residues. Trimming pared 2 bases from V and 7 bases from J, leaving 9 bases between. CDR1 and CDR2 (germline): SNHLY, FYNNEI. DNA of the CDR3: TGTGCCAGCAGTGAAAATCTTGCTAATGAGCAGTTCTTC. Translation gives CASSENLANEQFF. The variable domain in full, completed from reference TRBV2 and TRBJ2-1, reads EPEVTQTPSHQVTQMGQEVILRCVPISNHLYFYWYRQILGQKVEFLVSFYNNEISEKSEIFDDQFSVERPDGSNFTLKIRSTKLEDSAMYFCASSENLANEQFFGPGTRLTVL.